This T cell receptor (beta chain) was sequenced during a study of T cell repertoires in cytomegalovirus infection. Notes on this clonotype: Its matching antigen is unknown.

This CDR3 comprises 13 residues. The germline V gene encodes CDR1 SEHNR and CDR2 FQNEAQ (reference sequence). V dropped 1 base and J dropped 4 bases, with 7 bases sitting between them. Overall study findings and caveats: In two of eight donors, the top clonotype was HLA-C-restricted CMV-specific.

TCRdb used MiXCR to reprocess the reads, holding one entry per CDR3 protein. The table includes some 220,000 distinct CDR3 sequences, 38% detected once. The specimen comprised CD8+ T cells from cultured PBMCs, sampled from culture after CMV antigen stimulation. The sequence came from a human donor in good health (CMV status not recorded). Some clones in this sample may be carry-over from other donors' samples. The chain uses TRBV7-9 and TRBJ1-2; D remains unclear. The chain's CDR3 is CASSLGGSYGYTF. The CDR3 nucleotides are TGTGCCAGCAGCTTAGGCGGTAGCTATGGCTACACCTTC. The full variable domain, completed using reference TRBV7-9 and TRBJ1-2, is DTGVSQNPRHKITKRGQNVTFRCDPISEHNRLYWYRQTLGQGPEFLTYFQNEAQLEKSRLLSDRFSAERPKGSFSTLEIQRTEQGDSAMYLCASSLGGSYGYTFGSGTRLTVV.